The rows below give T cell receptor beta chains drawn from one sample of a study of blood T cell repertoires in COVID-19. This table comes from immunoSEQ multiplex PCR, and its TCRdb copy is limited to in-frame clones, with some not included. In the table there are around 54,000 clones, 90% of which are singletons. The sequenced sample was peripheral blood. The receptor source for this set is a woman aged 40 to 50 with active COVID-19. Both conserved end residues are part of each CDR3. A D gene is named only where the DNA matches it firmly. Expanded clones get a size class; other rows say once, few or many, or leave the size out.

j_call v_call d_call clone_size cdr3_aa cdr3_nt
TRBJ2-7 TRBV6-5 TRBD1 - CASRAGGASEYF TGTGCCAGCAGGGCAGGGGGCGCGTCAGAGTACTTC
TRBJ2-7 TRBV6-5 TRBD1 - CASIKGQGVTEQYF TGTGCCAGCATCAAAGGACAGGGCGTCACGGAGCAGTACTTC
TRBJ1-2 TRBV6-1 - once CASSERGRDNGYTF TGTGCCAGCAGTGAGAGAGGGAGAGATAATGGCTACACCTTC
TRBJ1-2 TRBV29-1 TRBD1 once CSVEFGTGYGYTF TGCAGCGTTGAATTCGGGACAGGCTATGGCTACACCTTC
TRBJ2-7 TRBV11-3 - - CASSERGEQYF TGTGCCAGCAGCGAACGAGGGGAGCAGTACTTC
TRBJ1-1 TRBV9 - - CASSPVTRGQGRDTEAFF TGTGCCAGCAGCCCCGTCACCAGGGGTCAGGGACGCGACACTGAAGCTTTCTTT
TRBJ1-2 TRBV11-2 - medium-sized CASSLEQGYGYTF TGTGCCAGCAGCTTAGAGCAGGGTTATGGCTACACCTTC
TRBJ1-4 TRBV13 TRBD1 once CASSYRGLNEKLFF TGTGCCAGCAGCTACAGGGGGCTTAATGAAAAACTGTTTTTT
TRBJ1-2 TRBV14 TRBD1 - CASSQETGASYGYTF TGTGCCAGCAGCCAAGAGACAGGGGCAAGCTATGGCTACACCTTC
TRBJ2-1 TRBV3-1/TRBV3-2 TRBD2 - CASSQTILAGEYNEQFF TGTGCCAGCAGCCAGACCATTCTAGCGGGGGAATACAATGAGCAGTTCTTC
TRBJ1-3 TRBV7-9 TRBD1 - CASSPRGDRGYENTIYF TGTGCCAGCAGCCCTAGGGGGGACAGGGGCTACGAGAACACCATATATTTT
TRBJ2-3 TRBV5-1 - - CASSGSRGGTDTQYF TGCGCCAGCAGCGGCTCAAGGGGCGGCACAGATACGCAGTATTTT
TRBJ1-1 TRBV7-9 - - CASSLGGEAFF TGTGCCAGCAGCTTGGGGGGTGAAGCTTTCTTT
TRBJ1-5 TRBV19 - - CASNIEWGGGYQPQHF TGTGCCAGTAACATAGAGTGGGGTGGAGGTTATCAGCCCCAGCATTTT
TRBJ1-2 TRBV28 TRBD1 - CGTTQGYGYTF TGTGGCACGACACAGGGGTATGGCTACACCTTC
TRBJ1-6 TRBV28 - - CASSPNGSGTPLHF TGTGCCAGCAGTCCCAACGGGTCAGGGACACCCCTCCACTTT
TRBJ1-1 TRBV11-2 - - CASSPIGAEAFF TGTGCCAGCAGCCCGATAGGGGCTGAAGCTTTCTTT
TRBJ2-2 TRBV7-3 TRBD1 - CASSQGVRTGELFF TGTGCCAGCAGCCAGGGGGTGCGGACCGGGGAGCTGTTTTTT
TRBJ2-7 TRBV9 TRBD2 - CASSPRVAGGLYEQYF TGTGCCAGCAGCCCCCGAGTAGCGGGGGGGCTGTACGAGCAGTACTTC
TRBJ1-2 TRBV7-2 - - CASSLRDPRGHPAEYGYTF TGTGCCAGCAGCTTGCGTGACCCAAGAGGGCACCCGGCAGAGTATGGCTACACCTTC
TRBJ2-7 TRBV7-2 TRBD2 - CASSKAGLAGGTSDYEQYF TGTGCCAGCAGCAAAGCGGGCCTAGCGGGGGGGACCTCGGACTACGAGCAGTACTTC
TRBJ1-1 TRBV9 - - CASSVVRENSEAFF TGTGCCAGCAGCGTAGTAAGGGAGAACAGTGAAGCTTTCTTT
TRBJ2-7 TRBV4-1 TRBD2 - CASSPGGAGGGSSPYEQYF TGCGCCAGCAGCCCGGGGGGGGCCGGCGGGGGGTCTTCGCCCTACGAGCAGTACTTC
TRBJ2-1 TRBV7-3 - - CASSLLQGNEQFF TGTGCCAGCAGCTTACTCCAGGGCAATGAGCAGTTCTTC
TRBJ2-1 TRBV15 TRBD2 - CATSRTLGLAGGPFNEQFF TGTGCCACCAGCAGAACCCTAGGACTAGCGGGGGGGCCCTTCAATGAGCAGTTCTTC
TRBJ2-2 TRBV11-3 - - CASSLVARTSSTGELFF TGTGCCAGCAGCTTAGTTGCACGAACTAGCAGCACCGGGGAGCTGTTTTTT
TRBJ2-3 TRBV11-2 - - CASSSGLRDTQYF TGTGCCAGCAGCTCCGGACTAAGGGATACGCAGTATTTT
TRBJ2-3 TRBV12-3/TRBV12-4 - - CASSFTDTQYF TGTGCCAGCAGCTTCACAGATACGCAGTATTTT
TRBJ2-1 TRBV5-4 TRBD2 once CASRPGTSGNNEQFF TGTGCCAGCAGACCCGGGACTAGCGGTAACAATGAGCAGTTCTTC
TRBJ2-7 TRBV6-6 - - CASSYSRVPYEQYF TGTGCCAGCAGTTACTCGCGAGTTCCCTACGAGCAGTACTTC
TRBJ1-5 TRBV19 - - CASSWGQGNQPQHF TGTGCCAGTAGTTGGGGGCAGGGCAATCAGCCCCAGCATTTT
TRBJ2-1 TRBV19 TRBD2 - CASSMGLAYEQFF TGTGCCAGTAGTATGGGACTAGCCTATGAGCAGTTCTTC
TRBJ1-1 TRBV2 - - CASSDRKNTEAFF TGTGCCAGCAGCGACAGGAAGAACACTGAAGCTTTCTTT
TRBJ1-4 TRBV19 TRBD1 - CASSTHRTGGEEKLFF TGTGCCAGTAGTACTCATCGGACAGGGGGCGAGGAAAAACTGTTTTTT
TRBJ1-1 TRBV6-6 - - CASSYGGHGTEAFF TGTGCCAGCAGTTACGGGGGCCATGGCACTGAAGCTTTCTTT
TRBJ1-1 TRBV7-2 - - CASSPGVGPRETEAFF TGTGCCAGCAGCCCCGGTGTCGGCCCCCGGGAGACTGAAGCTTTCTTT
TRBJ2-1 TRBV5-4 TRBD2 once CASSLSGGALYEQFF TGTGCCAGCAGCCTAAGCGGGGGGGCGTTATATGAGCAGTTCTTC
TRBJ2-5 TRBV12-3/TRBV12-4 TRBD2 - CASSGTSGETQYF TGTGCCAGCAGTGGGACTAGCGGAGAGACCCAGTACTTC
TRBJ2-2 TRBV5-1 - - CASTLAGGTGELFF TGCGCCAGCACACTGGCGGGTGGAACCGGGGAGCTGTTTTTT
TRBJ1-4 TRBV3-1/TRBV3-2 TRBD1 once CASSPQGGNEKLFF TGTGCCAGCAGCCCCCAGGGGGGCAATGAAAAACTGTTTTTT
TRBJ2-2 TRBV11-2 TRBD1 - CASSVSGQGTGELFF TGTGCCAGCAGCGTATCGGGACAGGGGACCGGGGAGCTGTTTTTT
TRBJ1-1 TRBV19 TRBD1 - CASRDRDTEAFF TGTGCCAGTCGAGACAGGGACACTGAAGCTTTCTTT
TRBJ1-4 TRBV11-3 TRBD1 - CASSLVDRPEKLFF TGTGCCAGCAGCTTAGTGGACAGGCCCGAAAAACTGTTTTTT
TRBJ1-5 TRBV30 - - CAWSPEGNQPQHF TGTGCCTGGAGCCCGGAGGGAAATCAGCCCCAGCATTTT
TRBJ1-1 TRBV5-1 - - CASSPKQENTEAFF TGCGCCAGCAGCCCAAAGCAGGAGAACACTGAAGCTTTCTTT
TRBJ2-3 TRBV11-3 - - CASSPGFRTDTQYF TGTGCCAGCAGTCCAGGGTTTCGCACAGATACGCAGTATTTT
TRBJ2-3 TRBV3-1/TRBV3-2 TRBD2 - CASSERGGGATDTQYF TGTGCCAGCAGCGAGAGGGGCGGGGGGGCAACAGATACGCAGTATTTT
TRBJ1-1 TRBV6-6 - - CASSAAALNTEAFF TGTGCCAGCAGTGCGGCAGCCCTGAACACTGAAGCTTTCTTT
TRBJ2-3 TRBV7-9 TRBD2 - CASSLLTSGGGTQYF TGTGCCAGCAGCTTATTAACTAGCGGGGGGGGTACGCAGTATTTT
TRBJ2-3 TRBV6-2/TRBV6-3 TRBD2 - CASSPFALAGLDTQYF TGTGCCAGCAGTCCGTTTGCGCTAGCGGGGCTGGATACGCAGTATTTT
TRBJ1-2 TRBV25-1 - - CASSSGIGYTF TGTGCCAGCAGTTCAGGGATAGGCTACACCTTC
TRBJ2-3 TRBV18 - - CASSLRQGGGDTQYF TGTGCCAGCTCACTAAGACAGGGAGGCGGAGATACGCAGTATTTT
TRBJ2-5 TRBV5-6 TRBD1 - CASSSTGWEQETQYF TGTGCCAGCAGCTCGACAGGGTGGGAACAAGAGACCCAGTACTTC
TRBJ1-2 TRBV5-4 - - CASSPPRTDPNYGYTF TGTGCCAGCAGCCCGCCGAGGACAGATCCTAACTATGGCTACACCTTC
TRBJ2-2 TRBV9 - - CASSVVDKNTGELFF TGTGCCAGCAGCGTAGTCGACAAGAACACCGGGGAGCTGTTTTTT
TRBJ2-3 TRBV5-1 TRBD2 - CASSSATSGDTDTQYF TGCGCCAGCAGCTCCGCCACTAGCGGGGACACAGATACGCAGTATTTT
TRBJ2-3 TRBV7-2 - - CASSFSRADGGDTQYF TGTGCCAGCAGCTTTTCGCGTGCCGACGGGGGAGATACGCAGTATTTT